This TCR beta chain comes out of a study of T cell repertoires in cytomegalovirus infection. Whole-study results and caveats: HLA-C-restricted CMV-specific TCR beta clonotypes were dominant in the ex vivo response.

TCRdb analysed the reads with MiXCR anew, one entry per CDR3 protein. This table holds about 920,000 distinct CDR3 sequences, 31% found once. Trimming took 7 bases from V and 7 from J, leaving 23 bases between them. The CDR3 totals 17 residues. From germline, CDR1 is MDHEN and CDR2 SYDVKM. Notes on this clonotype: The antigen remains undetermined.

This TCR derives from a human donor in good health (CMV status not recorded). Some clones in this sample may be carry-over from other donors' samples. The chain recombines TRBV28 with TRBJ1-6; D unclear. The sample in question was cultured CD8+ T cells from PBMCs, obtained from culture after CMV antigen stimulation. CDR3 residues: CASIPWSGWITNSPLHF. The CDR3 coding sequence is TGTGCCAGCATCCCCTGGTCAGGTTGGATCACCAATTCACCCCTCCACTTT.